Sequencing of this T cell receptor (beta chain) was carried out in a study of T cell responses to AZD1222 COVID-19 vaccine. V was clipped by 6 bases and J by 4 bases, with 22 bases between them. CDR1 is LGHDT, CDR2 YNNKEL, per germline (reference sequence). The CDR3 contains 16 residues. Of note for this clone: Its antigen is undetermined.

Using immunoSEQ multiplex PCR, the repertoire was profiled, and TCRdb retains in-frame clones only, with some absent. This table holds over 45,000 clones, 70% to 90% found once. The study, taken as a whole, reports: Spike-specific TCR breadth and depth went up after people got two AZD1222 doses.

The rearrangement links TRBV3-1 (or the pseudogene TRBV3-2) to TRBJ2-7; weak D call: TRBD2 (6 bases). This TCR came from an adult in good health. Source: peripheral blood, taken on day 0 of AZD1222 vaccination. CDR3 sequence reads: CASSPHVEAGRYEQYF. The CDR3 nucleotides read TGTGCCAGCAGTCCTCATGTAGAAGCGGGCCGATACGAGCAGTACTTC.